This is a list of T cell receptor beta chains from one sample in a study of blood T cell repertoires in COVID-19. Sequencing was performed with immunoSEQ multiplex PCR; in TCRdb, only in-frame clones are kept and a portion is missing. The sample holds roughly 340,000 clones; over 80% are singletons and the top ten take about 6.9%. The specimen was peripheral blood. These receptor sequences come from a woman aged 45-59 years with COVID-19, enrolled during active disease. Each CDR3 is given with its conserved first and last residue. D genes are given only for firm matches. The size of a clone is reported for some rows only, either as once, few or many, or as a class for expanded clones.

TRBJ1-1,once,TRBD1,TRBV11-2,TGTGCCAGCAGCTTAAGGGGGCTGGACACTGAAGCTTTCTTT,CASSLRGLDTEAFF
TRBJ2-7,-,TRBD2,TRBV12-5,TGTGCTAGTGGTTTGGTCTTTAGGACTAGATCTGGCGCATACTCCCCCTACTACGAGCAGTACTTC,CASGLVFRTRSGAYSPYYEQYF
TRBJ1-2,-,TRBD1,TRBV5-4,TGTGCCAGCAGCTTCCCCGGGACAGGGTACGGCTACACCTTC,CASSFPGTGYGYTF
TRBJ2-1,-,TRBD1,TRBV12-3/TRBV12-4,TGTGCCAGCAGGGGGACAGGGTACAATGAGCAGTTCTTC,CASRGTGYNEQFF
TRBJ1-4,-,-,TRBV6-1,TGTGCCAGCAGTGAATTTGGAGGACTGGTCGAAAAACTGTTTTTT,CASSEFGGLVEKLFF
TRBJ2-1,-,-,TRBV20-1,TGCAGTGCTAGTAGAGGGTTGAGCTACAATGAGCAGTTCTTC,CSASRGLSYNEQFF
TRBJ1-5,-,-,TRBV12-5,TGTGCTAGTGGTTTGTCGACGGGGTATAGCAATCAGCCCCAGCATTTT,CASGLSTGYSNQPQHF
TRBJ2-4,-,-,TRBV4-2,TGTGCCAGCAGCGCCCTATTAGCCAAAAACATTCAGTACTTC,CASSALLAKNIQYF
TRBJ2-7,once,TRBD2,TRBV6-5,TGTGCCAGCAGTTTGACTAGCGGGTATCCCCGGGAGCAGTACTTC,CASSLTSGYPREQYF
TRBJ1-6,-,-,TRBV6-5,TGTGCCAGCAGGTCGGGGAATTCACCCCTCCACTTT,CASRSGNSPLHF
TRBJ1-2,once,-,TRBV27,TGTGCCAGCAGTTTACAGGGAAACTATGGCTACACCTTC,CASSLQGNYGYTF
TRBJ2-2,once,-,TRBV7-2,TGTGCCAGCAGCTCTACCAGGGGCACCGGGGAGCTGTTTTTT,CASSSTRGTGELFF
TRBJ2-1,-,-,TRBV6-2/TRBV6-3,TGTGCCAGCAGTTACTCGCCAACAGGGCAGTTCTTC,CASSYSPTGQFF
TRBJ1-1,-,-,TRBV29-1,TGCAGCGTTGACCAGGGGTGGGGCACTGAAGCTTTCTTT,CSVDQGWGTEAFF
TRBJ2-5,-,TRBD2,TRBV6-2/TRBV6-3,TGTGCCAGCAGTTACACTAGCGGGAGACAGGAGACCCAGTACTTC,CASSYTSGRQETQYF
TRBJ1-5,-,TRBD1,TRBV18,TGTGCCAGCTCACCGTTCCGGGACAGGGGGAATCAGCCCCAGCATTTT,CASSPFRDRGNQPQHF
TRBJ1-4,-,TRBD1,TRBV6-5,TGTGCCAGCAAACCGGGACAGGGTAAAGAAAAACTGTTTTTT,CASKPGQGKEKLFF
TRBJ2-2,-,TRBD2,TRBV7-2,TGTGCCAGCAGCTTAGCCCCAGGGAGCGGGAGGGTTGCCGGGGAGCTGTTTTTT,CASSLAPGSGRVAGELFF